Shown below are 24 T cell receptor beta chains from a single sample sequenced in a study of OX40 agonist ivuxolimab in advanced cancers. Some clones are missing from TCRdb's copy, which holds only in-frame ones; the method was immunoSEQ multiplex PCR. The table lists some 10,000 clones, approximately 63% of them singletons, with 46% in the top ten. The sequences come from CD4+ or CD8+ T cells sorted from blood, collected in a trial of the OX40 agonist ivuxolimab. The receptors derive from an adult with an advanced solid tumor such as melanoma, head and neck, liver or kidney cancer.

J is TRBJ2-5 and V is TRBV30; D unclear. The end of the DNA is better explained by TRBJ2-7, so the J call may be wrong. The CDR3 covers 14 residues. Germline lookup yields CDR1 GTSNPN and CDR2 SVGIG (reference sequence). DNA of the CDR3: TGTGCCTGGAGTGGATTTGCCAGCACCTACGAGCAGTACTTC. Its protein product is CAWSGFASTYEQYF.

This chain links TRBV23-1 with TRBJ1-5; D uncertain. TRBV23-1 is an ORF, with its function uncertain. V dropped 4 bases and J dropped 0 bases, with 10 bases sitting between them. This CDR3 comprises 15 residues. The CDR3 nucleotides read TGCGCCAGCAGTCGCCCTCCGGATAGCAATCAGCCCCAGCATTTT. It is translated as CASSRPPDSNQPQHF.

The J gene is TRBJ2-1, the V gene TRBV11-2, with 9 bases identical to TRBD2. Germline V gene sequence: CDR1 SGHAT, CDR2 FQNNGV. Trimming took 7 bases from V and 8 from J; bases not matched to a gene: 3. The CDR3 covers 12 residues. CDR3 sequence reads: CASKAGGYEQFF. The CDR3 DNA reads TGTGCCAGCAAGGCGGGAGGGTATGAGCAGTTCTTC.

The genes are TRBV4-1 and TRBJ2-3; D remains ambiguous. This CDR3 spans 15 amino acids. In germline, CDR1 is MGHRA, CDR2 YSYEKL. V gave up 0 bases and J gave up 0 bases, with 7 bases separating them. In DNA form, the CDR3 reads TGCGCCAGCAGCCAAGACAGTCCCAGCACAGATACGCAGTATTTT. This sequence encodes CASSQDSPSTDTQYF.

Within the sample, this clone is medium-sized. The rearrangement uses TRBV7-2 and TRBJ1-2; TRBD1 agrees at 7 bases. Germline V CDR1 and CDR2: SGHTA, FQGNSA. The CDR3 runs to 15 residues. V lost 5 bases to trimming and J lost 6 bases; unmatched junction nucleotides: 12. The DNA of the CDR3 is TGTGCCAGCAGCACCCGGACAGGTTCCAAACATGGCTACACCTTC. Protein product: CASSTRTGSKHGYTF.

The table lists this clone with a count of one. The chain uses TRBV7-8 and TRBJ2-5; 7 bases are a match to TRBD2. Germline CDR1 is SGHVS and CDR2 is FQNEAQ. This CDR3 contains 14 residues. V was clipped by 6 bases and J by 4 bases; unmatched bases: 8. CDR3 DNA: TGTGCCAGCAGTCTCCAGCGGGAAGGAGAGACCCAGTACTTC. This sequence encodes CASSLQREGETQYF.

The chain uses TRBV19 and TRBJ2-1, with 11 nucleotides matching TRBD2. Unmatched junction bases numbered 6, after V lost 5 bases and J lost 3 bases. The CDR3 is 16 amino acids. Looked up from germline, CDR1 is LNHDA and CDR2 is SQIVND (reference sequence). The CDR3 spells CASSLSGTSGYNEQFF. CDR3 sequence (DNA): TGTGCCAGTAGTCTCTCCGGGACTAGCGGCTACAATGAGCAGTTCTTC.

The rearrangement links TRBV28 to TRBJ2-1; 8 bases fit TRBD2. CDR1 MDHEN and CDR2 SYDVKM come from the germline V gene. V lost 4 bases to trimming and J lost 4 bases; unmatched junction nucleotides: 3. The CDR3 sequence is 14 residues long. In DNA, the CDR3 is TGTGCCAGCAGTTACGGACTAGCTTACAATGAGCAGTTCTTC. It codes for CASSYGLAYNEQFF.

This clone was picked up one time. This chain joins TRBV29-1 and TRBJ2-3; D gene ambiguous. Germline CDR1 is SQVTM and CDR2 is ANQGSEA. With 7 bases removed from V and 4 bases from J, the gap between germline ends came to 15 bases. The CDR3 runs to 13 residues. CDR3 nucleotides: TGCAGCGCAAACCCCGAAGCGTCAGATACGCAGTATTTT. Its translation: CSANPEASDTQYF.

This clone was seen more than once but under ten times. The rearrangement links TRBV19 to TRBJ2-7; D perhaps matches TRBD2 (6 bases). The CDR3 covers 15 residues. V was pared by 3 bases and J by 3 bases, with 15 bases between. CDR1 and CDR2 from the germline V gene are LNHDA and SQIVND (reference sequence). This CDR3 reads CASSIEGRSGYEQYF. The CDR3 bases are TGTGCCAGTAGTATCGAAGGGAGGTCAGGCTACGAGCAGTACTTC.

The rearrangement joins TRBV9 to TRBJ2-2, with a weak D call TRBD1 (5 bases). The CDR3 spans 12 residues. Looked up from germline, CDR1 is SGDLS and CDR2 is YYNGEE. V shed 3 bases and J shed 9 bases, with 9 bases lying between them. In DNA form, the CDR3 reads TGTGCCAGCAGCGGCGACAGTCGGGAGCTGTTTTTT. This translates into CASSGDSRELFF.

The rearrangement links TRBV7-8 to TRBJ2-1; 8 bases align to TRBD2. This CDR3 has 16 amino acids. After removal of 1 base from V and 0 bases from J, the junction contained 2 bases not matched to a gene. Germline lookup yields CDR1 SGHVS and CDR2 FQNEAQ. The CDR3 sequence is CASSLVSGNSYNEQFF. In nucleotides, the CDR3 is TGTGCCAGCAGCTTAGTTAGCGGGAACTCCTACAATGAGCAGTTCTTC.

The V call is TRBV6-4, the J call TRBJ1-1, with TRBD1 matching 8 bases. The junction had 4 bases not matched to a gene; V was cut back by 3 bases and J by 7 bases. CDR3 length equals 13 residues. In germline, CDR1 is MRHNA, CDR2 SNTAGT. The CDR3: CASSDQGAGEAFF. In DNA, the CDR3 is TGTGCCAGCAGTGATCAGGGGGCGGGTGAAGCTTTCTTT.

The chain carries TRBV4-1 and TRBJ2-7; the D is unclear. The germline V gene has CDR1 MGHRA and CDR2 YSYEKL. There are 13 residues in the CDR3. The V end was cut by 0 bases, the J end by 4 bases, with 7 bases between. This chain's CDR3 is CASSQDARYEQYF. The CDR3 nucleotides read TGCGCCAGCAGCCAAGATGCAAGATACGAGCAGTACTTC.

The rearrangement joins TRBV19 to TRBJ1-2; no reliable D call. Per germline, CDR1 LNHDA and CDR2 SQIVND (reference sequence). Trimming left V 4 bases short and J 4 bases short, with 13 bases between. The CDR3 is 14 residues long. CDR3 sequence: CASSTGSWGYGYTF. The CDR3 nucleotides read TGTGCCAGTAGTACCGGATCTTGGGGCTATGGCTACACCTTC. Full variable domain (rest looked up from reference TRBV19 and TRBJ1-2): DGGITQSPKYLFRKEGQNVTLSCEQNLNHDAMYWYRQDPGQGLRLIYYSQIVNDFQKGDIAEGYSVSREKKESFPLTVTSAQKNPTAFYLCASSTGSWGYGYTFGSGTRLTVV.

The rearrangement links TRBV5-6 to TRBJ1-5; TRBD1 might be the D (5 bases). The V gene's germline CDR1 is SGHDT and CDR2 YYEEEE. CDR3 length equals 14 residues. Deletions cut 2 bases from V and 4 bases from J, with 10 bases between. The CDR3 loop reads CASSFFQGNQPQHF. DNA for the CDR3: TGTGCCAGCAGCTTTTTTCAGGGAAATCAGCCCCAGCATTTT.

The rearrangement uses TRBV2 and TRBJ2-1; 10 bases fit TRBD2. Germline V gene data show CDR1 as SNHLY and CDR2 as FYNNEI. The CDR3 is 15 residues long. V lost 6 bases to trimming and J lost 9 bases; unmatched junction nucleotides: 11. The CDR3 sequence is CASRVLAGDTGEQFF. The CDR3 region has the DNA TGTGCCAGCAGGGTTCTAGCGGGAGATACGGGTGAGCAGTTCTTC.

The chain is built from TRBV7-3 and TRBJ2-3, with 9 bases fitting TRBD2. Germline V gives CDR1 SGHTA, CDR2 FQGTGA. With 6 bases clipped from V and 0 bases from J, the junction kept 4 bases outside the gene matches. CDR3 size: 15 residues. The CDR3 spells CASSRLAVSTDTQYF. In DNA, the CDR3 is TGTGCCAGCAGTAGACTAGCGGTTAGCACAGATACGCAGTATTTT.

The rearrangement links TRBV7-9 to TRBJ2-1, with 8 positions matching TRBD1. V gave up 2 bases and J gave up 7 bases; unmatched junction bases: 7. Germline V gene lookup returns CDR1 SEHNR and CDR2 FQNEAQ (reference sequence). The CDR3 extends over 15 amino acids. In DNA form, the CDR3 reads TGTGCCAGCAGCTTAAGGCAGGGGGCTGGTAATGAGCAGTTCTTC. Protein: CASSLRQGAGNEQFF.

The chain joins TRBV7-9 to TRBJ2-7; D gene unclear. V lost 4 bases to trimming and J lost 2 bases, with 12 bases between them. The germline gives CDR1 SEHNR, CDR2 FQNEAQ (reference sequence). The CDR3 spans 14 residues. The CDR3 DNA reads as TGTGCCAGCAGCTCTGAGTGGGTGGCCTACGAGCAGTACTTC. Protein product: CASSSEWVAYEQYF.

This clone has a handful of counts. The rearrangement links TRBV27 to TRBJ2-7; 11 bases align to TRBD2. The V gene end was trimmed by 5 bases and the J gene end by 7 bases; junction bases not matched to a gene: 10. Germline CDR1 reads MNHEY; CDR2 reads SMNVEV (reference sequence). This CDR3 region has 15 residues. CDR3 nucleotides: TGTGCCAGCAGTCCCGGGACTAGCGGTTTGAAAGAGCAGTACTTC. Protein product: CASSPGTSGLKEQYF.

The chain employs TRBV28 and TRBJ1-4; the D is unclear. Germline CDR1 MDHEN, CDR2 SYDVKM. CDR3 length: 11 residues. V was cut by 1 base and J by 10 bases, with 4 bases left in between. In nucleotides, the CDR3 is TGTGCCAGCAGTTTATACCCAAAACTGTTTTTT. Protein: CASSLYPKLFF.

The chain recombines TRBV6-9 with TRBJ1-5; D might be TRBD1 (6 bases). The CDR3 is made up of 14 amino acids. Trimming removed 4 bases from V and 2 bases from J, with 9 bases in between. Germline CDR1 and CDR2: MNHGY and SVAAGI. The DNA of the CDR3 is TGTGCCAGCAGTTGGGAGGGGGGCAATCAGCCCCAGCATTTT. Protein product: CASSWEGGNQPQHF.

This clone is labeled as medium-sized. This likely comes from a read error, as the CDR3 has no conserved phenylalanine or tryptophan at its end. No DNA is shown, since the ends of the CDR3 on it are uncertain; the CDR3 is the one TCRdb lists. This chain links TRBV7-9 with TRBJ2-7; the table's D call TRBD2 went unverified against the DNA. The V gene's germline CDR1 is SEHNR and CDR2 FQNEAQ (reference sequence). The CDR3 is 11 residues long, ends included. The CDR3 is CASSSGLARTL.